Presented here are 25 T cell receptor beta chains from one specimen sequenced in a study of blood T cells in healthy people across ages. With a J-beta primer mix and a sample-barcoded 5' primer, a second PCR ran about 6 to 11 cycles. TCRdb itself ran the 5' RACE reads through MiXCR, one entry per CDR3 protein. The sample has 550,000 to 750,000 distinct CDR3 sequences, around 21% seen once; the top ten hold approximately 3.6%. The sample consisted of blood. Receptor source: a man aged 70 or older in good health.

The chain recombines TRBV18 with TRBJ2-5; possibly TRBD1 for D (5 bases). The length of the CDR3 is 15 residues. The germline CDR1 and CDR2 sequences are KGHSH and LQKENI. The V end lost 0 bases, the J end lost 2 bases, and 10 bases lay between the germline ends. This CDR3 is CASSPPARQQETQYF. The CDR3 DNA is TGTGCCAGCTCACCACCCGCGCGACAGCAAGAGACCCAGTACTTC.

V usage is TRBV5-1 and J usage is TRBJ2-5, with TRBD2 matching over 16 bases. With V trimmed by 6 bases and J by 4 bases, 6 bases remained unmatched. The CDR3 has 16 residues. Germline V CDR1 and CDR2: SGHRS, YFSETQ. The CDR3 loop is CASTGTSGRAIETQYF. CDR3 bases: TGCGCCAGCACCGGGACTAGCGGGAGGGCCATAGAGACCCAGTACTTC.

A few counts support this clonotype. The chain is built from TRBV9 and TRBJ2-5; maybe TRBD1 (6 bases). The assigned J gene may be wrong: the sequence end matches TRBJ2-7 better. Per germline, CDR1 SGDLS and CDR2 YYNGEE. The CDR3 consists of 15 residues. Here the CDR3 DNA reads TGTGCCAGCAGCGTGGATAGAGACAGGACCTACGAGCAGTACTTC. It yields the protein CASSVDRDRTYEQYF.

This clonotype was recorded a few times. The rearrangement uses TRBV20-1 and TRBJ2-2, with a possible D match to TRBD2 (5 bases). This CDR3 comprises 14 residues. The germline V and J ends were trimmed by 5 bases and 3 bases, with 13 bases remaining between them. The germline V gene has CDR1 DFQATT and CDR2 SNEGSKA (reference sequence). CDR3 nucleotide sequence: TGCAGTGCTGGAGGACCGTGGGACACCGGGGAGCTGTTTTTT. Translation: CSAGGPWDTGELFF.

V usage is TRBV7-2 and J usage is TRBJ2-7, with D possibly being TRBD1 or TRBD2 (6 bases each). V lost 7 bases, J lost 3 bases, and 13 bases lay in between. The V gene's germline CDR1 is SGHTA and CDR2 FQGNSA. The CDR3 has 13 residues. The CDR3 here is CASTRGLLYEQYF. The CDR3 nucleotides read TGTGCCAGCACCCGGGGGCTCCTCTACGAGCAGTACTTC.

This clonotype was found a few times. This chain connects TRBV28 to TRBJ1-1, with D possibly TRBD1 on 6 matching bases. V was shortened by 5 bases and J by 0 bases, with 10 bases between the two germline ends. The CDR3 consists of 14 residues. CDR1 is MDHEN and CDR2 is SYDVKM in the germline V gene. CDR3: CASSPGQMNTEAFF. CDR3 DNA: TGTGCCAGCAGTCCGGGACAAATGAACACTGAAGCTTTCTTT.

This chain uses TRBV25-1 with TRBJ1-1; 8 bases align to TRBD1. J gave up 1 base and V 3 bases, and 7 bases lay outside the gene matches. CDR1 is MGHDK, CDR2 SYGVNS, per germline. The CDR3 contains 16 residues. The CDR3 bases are TGTGCCAGCAGTGACCATTCCGGGACAGGGAACACTGAAGCTTTCTTT. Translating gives CASSDHSGTGNTEAFF.

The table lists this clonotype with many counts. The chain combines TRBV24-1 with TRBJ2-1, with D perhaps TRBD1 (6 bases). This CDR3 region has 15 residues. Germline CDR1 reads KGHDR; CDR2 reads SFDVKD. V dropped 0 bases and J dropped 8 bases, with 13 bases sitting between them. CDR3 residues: CATSDLGRGWDEQFF. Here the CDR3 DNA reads TGTGCCACCAGTGATTTGGGCAGGGGCTGGGATGAGCAGTTCTTC.

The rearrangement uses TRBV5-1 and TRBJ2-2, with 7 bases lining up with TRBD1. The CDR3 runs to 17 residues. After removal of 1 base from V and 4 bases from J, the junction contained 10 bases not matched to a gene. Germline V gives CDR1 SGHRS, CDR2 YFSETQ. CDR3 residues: CASSLLSTGVATGELFF. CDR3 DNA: TGCGCCAGCAGCTTGTTAAGCACAGGGGTGGCCACCGGGGAGCTGTTTTTT.

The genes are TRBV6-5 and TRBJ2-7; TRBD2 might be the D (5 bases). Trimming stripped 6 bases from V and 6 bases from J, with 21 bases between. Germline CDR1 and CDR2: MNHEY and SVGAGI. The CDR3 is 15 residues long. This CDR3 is CASRGSGIRIFEQYF. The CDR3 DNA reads TGTGCCAGCAGGGGATCCGGGATTCGTATCTTCGAGCAGTACTTC.

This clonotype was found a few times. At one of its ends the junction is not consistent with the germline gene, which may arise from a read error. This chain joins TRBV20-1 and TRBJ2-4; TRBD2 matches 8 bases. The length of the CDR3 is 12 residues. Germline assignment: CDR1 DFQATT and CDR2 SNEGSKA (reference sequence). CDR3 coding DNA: TGCAGTGCTAGACGGGGACTAGAAGGTTTGCACTTC. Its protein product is CSARRGLEGLHF.

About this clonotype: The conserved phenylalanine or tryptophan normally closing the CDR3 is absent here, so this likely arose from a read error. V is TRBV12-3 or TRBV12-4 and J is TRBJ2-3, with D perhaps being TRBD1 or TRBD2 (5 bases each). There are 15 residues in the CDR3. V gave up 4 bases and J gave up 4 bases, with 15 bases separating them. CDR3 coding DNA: TGTGCCAGCAGTTCCCCGGGACCTAGGGCAGATACGCAGTATTCT. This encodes CASSSPGPRADTQYS.

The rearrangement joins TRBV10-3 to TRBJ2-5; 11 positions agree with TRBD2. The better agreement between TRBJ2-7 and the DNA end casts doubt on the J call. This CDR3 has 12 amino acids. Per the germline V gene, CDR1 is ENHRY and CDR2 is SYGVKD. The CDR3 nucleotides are TGTGCCGCAGCTAGCGGGAGGTACGAGCAGTACTTC. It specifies CAAASGRYEQYF.

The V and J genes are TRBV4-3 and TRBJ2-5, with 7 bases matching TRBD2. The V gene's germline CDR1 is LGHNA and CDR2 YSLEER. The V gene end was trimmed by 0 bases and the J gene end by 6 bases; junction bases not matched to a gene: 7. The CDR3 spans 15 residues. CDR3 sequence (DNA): TGCGCCAGCAGCCAAGAATGGGGAGGGGTAAAGACCCAGTACTTC. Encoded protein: CASSQEWGGVKTQYF.

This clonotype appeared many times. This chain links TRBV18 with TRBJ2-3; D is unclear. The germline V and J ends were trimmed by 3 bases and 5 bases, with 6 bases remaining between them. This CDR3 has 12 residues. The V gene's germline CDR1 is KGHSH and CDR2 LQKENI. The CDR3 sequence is CASSPRQDTQYF. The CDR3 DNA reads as TGTGCCAGCTCACCCCGTCAAGATACGCAGTATTTT. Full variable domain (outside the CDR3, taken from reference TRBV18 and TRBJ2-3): NAGVMQNPRHLVRRRGQEARLRCSPMKGHSHVYWYRQLPEEGLKFMVYLQKENIIDESGMPKERFSAEFPKEGPSILRIQQVVRGDSAAYFCASSPRQDTQYFGPGTRLTVL.

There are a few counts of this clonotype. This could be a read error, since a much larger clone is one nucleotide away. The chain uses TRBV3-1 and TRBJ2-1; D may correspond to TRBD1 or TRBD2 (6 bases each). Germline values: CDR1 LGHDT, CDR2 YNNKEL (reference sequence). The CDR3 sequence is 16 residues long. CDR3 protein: CANSQVGGASWNEQFF. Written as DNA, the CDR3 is TGTGCCAACAGCCAAGTCGGGGGCGCCTCTTGGAATGAGCAGTTCTTC.

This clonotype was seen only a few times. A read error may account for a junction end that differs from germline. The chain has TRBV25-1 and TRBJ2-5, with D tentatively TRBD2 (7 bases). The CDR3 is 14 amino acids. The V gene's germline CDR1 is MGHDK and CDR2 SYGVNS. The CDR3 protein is CASSGPFKAYGGHF. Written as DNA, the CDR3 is TGTGCCAGCAGTGGTCCCTTTAAGGCTTACGGGGGGCACTTC.

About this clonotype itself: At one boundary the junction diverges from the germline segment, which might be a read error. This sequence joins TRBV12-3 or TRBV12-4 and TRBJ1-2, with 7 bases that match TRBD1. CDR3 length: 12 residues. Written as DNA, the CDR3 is TGTGCCAGCAGCCAAAAGGGGGACAGCCTGGCCTTC. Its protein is CASSQKGDSLAF.

The CDR3 here is CASSSPPGTGGSGANVLTF. The CDR3 DNA reads as TGTGCCAGCAGCTCCCCCCCGGGGACAGGGGGCTCTGGGGCCAACGTCCTGACTTTC. This rearrangement joins TRBV5-5 to TRBJ2-6; 11 nucleotides align to TRBD1. In germline, CDR1 is SGHKS, CDR2 YYEKEE (reference sequence). The CDR3 is made up of 19 amino acids. Germline trimming cut 3 bases from V and 0 bases from J; bases unmatched to any gene: 8.

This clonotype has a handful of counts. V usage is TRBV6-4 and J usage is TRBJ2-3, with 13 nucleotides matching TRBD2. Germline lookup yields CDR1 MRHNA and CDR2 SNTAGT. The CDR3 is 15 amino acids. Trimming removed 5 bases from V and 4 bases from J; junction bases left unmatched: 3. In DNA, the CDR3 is TGTGCCAGCAGTCCACTAGCGGGAGGGTCAGATACGCAGTATTTT. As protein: CASSPLAGGSDTQYF.

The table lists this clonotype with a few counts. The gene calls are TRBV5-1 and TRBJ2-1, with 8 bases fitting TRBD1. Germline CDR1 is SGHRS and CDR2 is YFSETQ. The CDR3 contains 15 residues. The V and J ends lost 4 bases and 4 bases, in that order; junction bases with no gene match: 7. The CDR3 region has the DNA TGCGCCAGCAGCCCGGACAGGGATGGGTACAATGAGCAGTTCTTC. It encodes CASSPDRDGYNEQFF.

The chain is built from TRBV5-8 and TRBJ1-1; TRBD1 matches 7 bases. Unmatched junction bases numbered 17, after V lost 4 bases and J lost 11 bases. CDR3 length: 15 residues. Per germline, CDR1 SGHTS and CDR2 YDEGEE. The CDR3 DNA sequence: TGTGCCAGCAGCCCGGCGGTAGTGAGGGGGCTGTTTGCTTTCTTT. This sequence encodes CASSPAVVRGLFAFF. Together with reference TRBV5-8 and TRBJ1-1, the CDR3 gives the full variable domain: EAGVTQSPTHLIKTRGQQATLRCSPISGHTSVYWYQQALGLGLQFLLWYDEGEERNRGNFPPRFSGRQFPNYSSELNVNALELEDSALYLCASSPAVVRGLFAFFGQGTRLTVV.

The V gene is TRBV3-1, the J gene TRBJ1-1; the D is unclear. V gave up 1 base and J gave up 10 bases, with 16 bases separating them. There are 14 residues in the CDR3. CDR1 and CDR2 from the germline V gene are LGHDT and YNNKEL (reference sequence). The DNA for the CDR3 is TGTGCCAGCAGCCAAGGTGGCGACGGTAGTTCAGCTTTCTTT. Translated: CASSQGGDGSSAFF.

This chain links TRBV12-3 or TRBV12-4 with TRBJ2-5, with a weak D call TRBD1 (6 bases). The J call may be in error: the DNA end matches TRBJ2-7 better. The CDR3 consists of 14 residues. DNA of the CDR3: TGTGCCAGCAGTTTAACAGGGTATCAGTACGAGCAGTACTTC. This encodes CASSLTGYQYEQYF.

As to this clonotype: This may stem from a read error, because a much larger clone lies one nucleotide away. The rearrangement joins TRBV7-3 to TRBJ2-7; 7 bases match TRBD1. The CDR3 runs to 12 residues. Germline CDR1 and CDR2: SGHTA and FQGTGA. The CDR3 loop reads CASSREGAEQCF. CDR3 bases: TGTGCCAGCAGTCGCGAGGGGGCCGAGCAGTGCTTC.